One TCR beta chain is described in this entry. The sample is drawn from a study of blood T cell repertoires in COVID-19. Profiling relied on immunoSEQ multiplex PCR, and the TCRdb table lists in-frame clones only, not all of them. The sample records some 120,000 clones, around 64% being singletons. This sequence originates from a human donor with acute or convalescent COVID-19. The donor label of this sample is uncertain. Sequencing was carried out using peripheral blood.

CDR3 region: CASTPPEGRNSPLHF. The CDR3, as DNA: TGTGCCAGCACGCCTCCTGAGGGTCGCAATTCACCCCTCCACTTT. The chain combines TRBV2 with TRBJ1-6; D is undetermined. V was shortened by 7 bases and J by 7 bases, with 17 bases between the two germline ends. Germline assignment: CDR1 SNHLY and CDR2 FYNNEI. This CDR3 is 15 amino acids long.